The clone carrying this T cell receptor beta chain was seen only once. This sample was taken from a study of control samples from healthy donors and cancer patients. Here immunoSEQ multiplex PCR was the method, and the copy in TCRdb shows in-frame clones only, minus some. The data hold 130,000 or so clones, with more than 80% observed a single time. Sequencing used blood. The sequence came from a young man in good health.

The DNA for the CDR3 is TGTGCCAGCAGTGAAAGGGGCAGTCTAGATACGCAGTATTTT. Its translation is CASSERGSLDTQYF. The chain carries TRBV6-1 and TRBJ2-3, with D possibly TRBD1 on 5 matching bases. In germline, CDR1 is MNHNS, CDR2 SASEGT. The CDR3 is 14 residues long. Trimming pared 2 bases from V and 5 bases from J, leaving 11 bases between.